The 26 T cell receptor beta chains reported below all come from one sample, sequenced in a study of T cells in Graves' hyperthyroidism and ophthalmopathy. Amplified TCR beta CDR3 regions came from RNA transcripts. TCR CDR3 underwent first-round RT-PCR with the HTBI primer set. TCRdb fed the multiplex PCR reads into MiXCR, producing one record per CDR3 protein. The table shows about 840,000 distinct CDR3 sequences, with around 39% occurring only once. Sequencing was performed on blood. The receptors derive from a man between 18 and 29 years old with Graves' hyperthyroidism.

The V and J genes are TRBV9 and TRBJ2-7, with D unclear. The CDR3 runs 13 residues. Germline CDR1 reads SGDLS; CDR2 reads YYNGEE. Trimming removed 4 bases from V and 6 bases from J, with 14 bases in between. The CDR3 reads CASSLGPLVEQYF. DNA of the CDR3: TGTGCCAGCAGCTTAGGCCCCCTGGTCGAGCAGTACTTC.

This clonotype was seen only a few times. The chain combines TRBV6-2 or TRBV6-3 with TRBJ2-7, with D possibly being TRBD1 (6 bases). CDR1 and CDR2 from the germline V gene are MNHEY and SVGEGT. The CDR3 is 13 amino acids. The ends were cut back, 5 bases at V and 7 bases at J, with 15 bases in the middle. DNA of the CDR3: TGTGCCAGCAGTCCACAGGGTTTCGGAGAGCAGTACTTC. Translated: CASSPQGFGEQYF.

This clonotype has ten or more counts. CDR3 in amino acids: CASSSPQGHTEAFF. In DNA form, the CDR3 reads TGTGCCAGCAGCTCGCCCCAGGGGCACACTGAAGCTTTCTTT. The chain uses TRBV7-9 and TRBJ1-1, with TRBD1 as a possible D gene (6 bases). The V and J ends lost 4 bases and 3 bases respectively, with 12 bases between them. The CDR3 covers 14 residues. Germline CDR1 and CDR2: SEHNR and FQNEAQ (reference sequence).

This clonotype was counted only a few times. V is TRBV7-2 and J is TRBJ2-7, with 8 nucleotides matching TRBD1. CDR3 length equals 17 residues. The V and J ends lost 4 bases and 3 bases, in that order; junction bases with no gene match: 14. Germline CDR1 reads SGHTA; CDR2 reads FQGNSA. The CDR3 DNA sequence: TGTGCCAGCAGCTGGAGGACAGGGCGATTGACAAACTACGAGCAGTACTTC. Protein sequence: CASSWRTGRLTNYEQYF.

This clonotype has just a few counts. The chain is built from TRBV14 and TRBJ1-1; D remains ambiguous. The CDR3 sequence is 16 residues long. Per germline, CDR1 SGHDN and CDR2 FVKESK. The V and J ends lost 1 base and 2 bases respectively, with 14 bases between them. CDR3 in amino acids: CASSQVSGSSNTEAFF. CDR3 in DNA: TGTGCCAGCAGCCAAGTCAGCGGTTCTTCAAACACTGAAGCTTTCTTT.

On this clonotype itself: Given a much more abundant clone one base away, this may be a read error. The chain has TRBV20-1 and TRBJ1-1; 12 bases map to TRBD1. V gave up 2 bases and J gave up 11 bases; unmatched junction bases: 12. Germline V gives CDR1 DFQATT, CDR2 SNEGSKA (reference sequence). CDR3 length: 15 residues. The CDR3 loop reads CSARTGQGATLNAFF. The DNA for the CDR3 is TGCAGTGCTAGAACGGGACAGGGGGCTACACTGAATGCTTTCTTT.

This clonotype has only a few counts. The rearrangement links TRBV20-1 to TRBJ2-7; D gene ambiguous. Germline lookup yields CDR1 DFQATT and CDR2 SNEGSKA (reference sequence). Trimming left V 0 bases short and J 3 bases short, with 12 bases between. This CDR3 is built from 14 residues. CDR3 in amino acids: CSARDQTEFYEQYF. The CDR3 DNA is TGCAGTGCTAGAGATCAAACAGAGTTCTACGAGCAGTACTTC.

The CDR3 coding sequence is TGTGCCAGCAGTCCCGGGAACAATGAGCAGTTCTTC. Amino acid sequence: CASSPGNNEQFF. The rearrangement uses TRBV6-5 and TRBJ2-5, with D possibly TRBD2 on 5 matching bases. The closer fit of TRBJ2-1 to the DNA end suggests the J call may be wrong. The CDR3 runs 12 residues. The germline CDR1 and CDR2 sequences are MNHEY and SVGAGI.

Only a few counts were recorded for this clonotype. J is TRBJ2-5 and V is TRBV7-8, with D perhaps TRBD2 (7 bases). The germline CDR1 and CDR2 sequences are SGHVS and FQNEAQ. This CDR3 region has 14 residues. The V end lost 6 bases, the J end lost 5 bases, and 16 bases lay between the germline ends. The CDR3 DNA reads TGTGCCAGCAGTGAAGGACTAGGGGGGGAGACCCAGTACTTC. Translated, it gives CASSEGLGGETQYF.

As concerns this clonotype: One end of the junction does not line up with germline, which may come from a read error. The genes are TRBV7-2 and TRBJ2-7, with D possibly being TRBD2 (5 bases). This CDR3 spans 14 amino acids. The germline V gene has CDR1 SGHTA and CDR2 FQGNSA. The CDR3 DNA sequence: TGTGCCAGCAGTTTGGAGACTATCTCCTACAAGCAGTACTTC. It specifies CASSLETISYKQYF.

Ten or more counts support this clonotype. This CDR3 is CASSGGTALLHYEQYF. The DNA of the CDR3 is TGTGCCAGCAGTGGCGGGACGGCCCTCCTACACTACGAGCAGTACTTC. The J gene is TRBJ2-7, the V gene TRBV25-1; possible D gene TRBD2, 6 bases. V lost 4 bases, J lost 3 bases, and 19 bases lay in between. The CDR3 is 16 amino acids. The germline CDR1 and CDR2 sequences are MGHDK and SYGVNS.

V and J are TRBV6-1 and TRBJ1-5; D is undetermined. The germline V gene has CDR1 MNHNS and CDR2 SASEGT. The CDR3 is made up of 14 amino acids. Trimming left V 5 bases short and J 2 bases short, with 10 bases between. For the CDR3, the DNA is TGTGCCAGCAGTCCTACATGGGGCAATCAGCCCCAGCATTTT. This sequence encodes CASSPTWGNQPQHF.

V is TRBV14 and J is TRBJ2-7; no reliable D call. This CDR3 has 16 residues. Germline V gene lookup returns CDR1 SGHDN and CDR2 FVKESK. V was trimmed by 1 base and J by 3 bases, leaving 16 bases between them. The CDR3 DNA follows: TGTGCCAGCAGCCAAGGTCGGGTCACCAACCTCTACGAGCAGTACTTC. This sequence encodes CASSQGRVTNLYEQYF.

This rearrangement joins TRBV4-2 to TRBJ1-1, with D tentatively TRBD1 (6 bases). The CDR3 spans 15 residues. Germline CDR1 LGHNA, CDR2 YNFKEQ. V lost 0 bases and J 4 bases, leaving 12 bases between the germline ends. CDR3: CASSQERGGATEAFF. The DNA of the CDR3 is TGTGCCAGCAGCCAAGAAAGGGGGGGAGCCACTGAAGCTTTCTTT.

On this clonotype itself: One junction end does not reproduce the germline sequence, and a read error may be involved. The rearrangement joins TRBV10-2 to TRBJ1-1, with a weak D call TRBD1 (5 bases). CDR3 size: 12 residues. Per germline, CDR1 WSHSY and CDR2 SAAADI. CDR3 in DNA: TGTGCCAGCAGCCACAGGCGCACTGAAGCTTTCTTT. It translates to CASSHRRTEAFF.

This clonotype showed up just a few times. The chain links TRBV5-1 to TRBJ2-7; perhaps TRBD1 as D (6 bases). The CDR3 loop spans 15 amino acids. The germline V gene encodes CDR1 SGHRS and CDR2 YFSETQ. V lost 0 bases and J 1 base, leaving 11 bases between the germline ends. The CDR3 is CASSLAGADSYEQYF. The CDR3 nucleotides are TGCGCCAGCAGCTTGGCAGGGGCAGATTCCTACGAGCAGTACTTC.

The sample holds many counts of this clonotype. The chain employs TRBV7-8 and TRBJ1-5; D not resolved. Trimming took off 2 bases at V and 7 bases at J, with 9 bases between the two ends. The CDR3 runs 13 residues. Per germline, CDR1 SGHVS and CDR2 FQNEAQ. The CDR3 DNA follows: TGTGCCAGCAGCTTAAACCCAGAGCAGCCCCAGCATTTT. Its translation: CASSLNPEQPQHF.

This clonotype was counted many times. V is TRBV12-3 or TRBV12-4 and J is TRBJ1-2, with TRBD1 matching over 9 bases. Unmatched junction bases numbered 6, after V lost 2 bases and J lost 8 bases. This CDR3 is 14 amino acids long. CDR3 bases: TGTGCCAGCAGTTTAACTCGGACAGGGGAAGGCTACACCTTC. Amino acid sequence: CASSLTRTGEGYTF.

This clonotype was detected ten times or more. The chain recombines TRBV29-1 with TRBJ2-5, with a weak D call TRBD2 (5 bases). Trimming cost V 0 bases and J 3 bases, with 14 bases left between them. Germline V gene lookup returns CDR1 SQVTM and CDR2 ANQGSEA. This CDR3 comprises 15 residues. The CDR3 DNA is TGCAGCGTTGAAGATCTTTCAGAGGGCGAAGAGACCCAGTACTTC. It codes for CSVEDLSEGEETQYF.

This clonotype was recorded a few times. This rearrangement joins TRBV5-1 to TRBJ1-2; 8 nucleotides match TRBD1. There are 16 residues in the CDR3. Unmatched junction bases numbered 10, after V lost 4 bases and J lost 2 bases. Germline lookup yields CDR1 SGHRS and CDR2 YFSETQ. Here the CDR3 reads CASSPGPDRANYGYTF. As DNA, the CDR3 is TGCGCCAGCAGCCCCGGACCGGACAGGGCGAACTATGGCTACACCTTC.

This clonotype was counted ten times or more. The CDR3 region is CSVDKQGSGYEQYF. CDR3 bases: TGCAGCGTGGACAAACAGGGTTCGGGTTACGAGCAGTACTTC. V and J are TRBV29-1 and TRBJ2-7; the D gene is possibly TRBD1 (6 bases). V shed 6 bases and J shed 4 bases, with 19 bases lying between them. Germline loops: CDR1 SQVTM, CDR2 ANQGSEA. The CDR3 loop spans 14 amino acids.

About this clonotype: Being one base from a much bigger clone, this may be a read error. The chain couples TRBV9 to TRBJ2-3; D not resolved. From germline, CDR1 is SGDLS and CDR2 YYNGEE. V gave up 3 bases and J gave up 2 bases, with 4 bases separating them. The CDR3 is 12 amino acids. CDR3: CASSAHTDTQYF. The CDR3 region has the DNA TGTGCCAGCAGCGCCCACACAGATACGCAGTATTTT.

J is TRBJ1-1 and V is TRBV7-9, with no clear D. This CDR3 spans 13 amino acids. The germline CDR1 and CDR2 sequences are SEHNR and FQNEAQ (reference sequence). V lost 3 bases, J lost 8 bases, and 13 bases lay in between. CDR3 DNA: TGTGCCAGCAGCTTGCTTCTTGGGAGGGAAGCTTTCTTT. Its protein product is CASSLLLGREAFF.

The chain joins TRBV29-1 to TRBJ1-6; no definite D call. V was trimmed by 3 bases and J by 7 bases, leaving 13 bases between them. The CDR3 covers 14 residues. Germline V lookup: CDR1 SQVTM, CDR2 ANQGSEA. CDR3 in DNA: TGCAGCGTTGATGGGGAGGCTTTGAATTCACCCCTCCACTTT. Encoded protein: CSVDGEALNSPLHF.

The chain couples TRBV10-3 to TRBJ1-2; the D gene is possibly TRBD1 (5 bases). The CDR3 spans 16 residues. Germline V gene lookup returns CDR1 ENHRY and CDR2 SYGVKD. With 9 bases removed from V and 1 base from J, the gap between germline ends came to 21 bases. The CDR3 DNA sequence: TGTGCCATACGTGAGTCCGGAGGGGTAGATAACTATGGCTACACCTTC. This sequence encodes CAIRESGGVDNYGYTF.

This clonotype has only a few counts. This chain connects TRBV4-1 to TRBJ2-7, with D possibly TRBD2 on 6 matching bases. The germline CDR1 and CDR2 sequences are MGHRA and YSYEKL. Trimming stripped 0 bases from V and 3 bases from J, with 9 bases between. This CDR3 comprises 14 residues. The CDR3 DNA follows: TGCGCCAGCAGCCAAGATGACGGGGGCTACGAGCAGTACTTC. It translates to CASSQDDGGYEQYF.